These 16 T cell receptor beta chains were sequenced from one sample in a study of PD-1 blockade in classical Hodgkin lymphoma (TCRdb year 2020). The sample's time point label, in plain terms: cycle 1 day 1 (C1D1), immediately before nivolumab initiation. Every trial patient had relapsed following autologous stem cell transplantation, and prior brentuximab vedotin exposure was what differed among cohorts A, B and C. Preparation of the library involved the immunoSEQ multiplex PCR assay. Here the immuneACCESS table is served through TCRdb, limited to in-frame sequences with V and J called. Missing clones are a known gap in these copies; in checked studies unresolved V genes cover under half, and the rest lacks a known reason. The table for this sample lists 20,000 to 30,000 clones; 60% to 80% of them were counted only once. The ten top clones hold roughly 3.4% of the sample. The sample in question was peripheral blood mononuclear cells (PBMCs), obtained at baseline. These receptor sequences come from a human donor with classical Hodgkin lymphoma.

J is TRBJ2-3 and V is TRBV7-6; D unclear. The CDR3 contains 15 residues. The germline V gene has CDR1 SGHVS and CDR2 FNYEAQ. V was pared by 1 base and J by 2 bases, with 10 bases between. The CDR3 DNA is TGTGCCAGCAGCTTAGAATCCGGTGCCACAGATACGCAGTATTTT. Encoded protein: CASSLESGATDTQYF.

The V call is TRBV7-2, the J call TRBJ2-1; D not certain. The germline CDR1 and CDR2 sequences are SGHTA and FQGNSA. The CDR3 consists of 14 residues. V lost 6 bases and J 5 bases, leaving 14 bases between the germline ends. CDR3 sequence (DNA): TGTGCCAGCAGACCACCGGGCCAAGACAATGAGCAGTTCTTC. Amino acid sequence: CASRPPGQDNEQFF.

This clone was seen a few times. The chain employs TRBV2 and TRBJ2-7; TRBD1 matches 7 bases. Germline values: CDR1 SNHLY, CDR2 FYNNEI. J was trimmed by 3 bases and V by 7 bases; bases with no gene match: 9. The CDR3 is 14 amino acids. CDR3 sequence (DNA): TGTGCCAGCAAGGTAGGGGGCGAGATCTACGAGCAGTACTTC. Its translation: CASKVGGEIYEQYF. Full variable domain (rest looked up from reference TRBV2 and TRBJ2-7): EPEVTQTPSHQVTQMGQEVILRCVPISNHLYFYWYRQILGQKVEFLVSFYNNEISEKSEIFDDQFSVERPDGSNFTLKIRSTKLEDSAMYFCASKVGGEIYEQYFGPGTRLTVT.

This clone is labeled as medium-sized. The CDR3 reads CASDFPPGVYGYTF. The CDR3 nucleotides read TGTGCCAGCGACTTCCCTCCGGGGGTCTACGGCTACACCTTC. The V call is TRBV7-9, the J call TRBJ1-2, with D tentatively TRBD1 (5 bases). The CDR3 consists of 14 residues. CDR1 and CDR2 from the germline V gene are SEHNR and FQNEAQ (reference sequence). The ends were cut back, 8 bases at V and 8 bases at J, with 21 bases in the middle.

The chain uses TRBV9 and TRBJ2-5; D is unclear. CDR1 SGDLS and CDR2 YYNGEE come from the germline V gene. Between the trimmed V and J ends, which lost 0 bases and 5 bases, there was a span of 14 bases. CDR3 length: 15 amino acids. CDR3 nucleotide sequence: TGTGCCAGCAGCGTAGGTGGCGGCCCGATGGAGACCCAGTACTTC. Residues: CASSVGGGPMETQYF.

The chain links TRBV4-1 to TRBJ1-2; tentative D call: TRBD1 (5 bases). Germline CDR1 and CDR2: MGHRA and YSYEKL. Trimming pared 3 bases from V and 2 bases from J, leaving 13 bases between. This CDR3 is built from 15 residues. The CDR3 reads CASSQGPDLNYGYTF. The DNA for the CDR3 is TGCGCCAGCAGCCAGGGACCGGACCTAAACTATGGCTACACCTTC.

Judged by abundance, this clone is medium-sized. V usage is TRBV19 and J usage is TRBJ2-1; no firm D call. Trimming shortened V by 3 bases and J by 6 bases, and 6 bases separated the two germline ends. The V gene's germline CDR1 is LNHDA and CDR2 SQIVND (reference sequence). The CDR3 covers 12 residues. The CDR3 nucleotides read TGTGCCAGTAGTATTAGAGGCAATGAGCAGTTCTTC. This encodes CASSIRGNEQFF.

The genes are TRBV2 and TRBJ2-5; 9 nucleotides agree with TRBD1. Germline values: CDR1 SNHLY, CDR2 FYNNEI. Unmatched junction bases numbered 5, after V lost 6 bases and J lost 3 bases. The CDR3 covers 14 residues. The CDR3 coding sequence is TGTGCCAGCAGGTCGAGACAGGGGGAAGAGACCCAGTACTTC. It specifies CASRSRQGEETQYF.

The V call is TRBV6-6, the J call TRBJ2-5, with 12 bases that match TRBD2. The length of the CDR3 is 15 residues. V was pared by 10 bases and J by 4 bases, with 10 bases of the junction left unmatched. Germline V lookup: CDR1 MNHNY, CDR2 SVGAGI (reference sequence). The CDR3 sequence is CATTKLAGGGETQYF. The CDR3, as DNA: TGTGCCACCACGAAACTAGCGGGGGGTGGAGAGACCCAGTACTTC.

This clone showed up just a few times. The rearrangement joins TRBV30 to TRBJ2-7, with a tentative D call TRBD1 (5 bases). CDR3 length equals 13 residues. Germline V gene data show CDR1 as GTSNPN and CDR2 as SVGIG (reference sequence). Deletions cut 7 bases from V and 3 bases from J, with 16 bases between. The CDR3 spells CASSFDRHYEQYF. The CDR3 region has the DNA TGTGCCTCCTCCTTTGACAGACACTACGAGCAGTACTTC.

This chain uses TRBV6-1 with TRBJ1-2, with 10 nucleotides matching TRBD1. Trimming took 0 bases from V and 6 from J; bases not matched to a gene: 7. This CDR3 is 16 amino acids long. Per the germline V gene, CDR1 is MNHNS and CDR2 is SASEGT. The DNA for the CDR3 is TGTGCCAGCAGTGAAGCGGGGACAGGGGCGTACCATGGCTACACCTTC. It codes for CASSEAGTGAYHGYTF.

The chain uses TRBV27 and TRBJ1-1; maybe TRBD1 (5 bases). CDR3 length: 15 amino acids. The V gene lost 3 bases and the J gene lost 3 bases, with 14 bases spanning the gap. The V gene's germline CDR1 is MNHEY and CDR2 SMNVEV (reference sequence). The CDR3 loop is CASSFLGTQDTEAFF. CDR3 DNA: TGTGCCAGCAGTTTCCTAGGGACCCAAGACACTGAAGCTTTCTTT.

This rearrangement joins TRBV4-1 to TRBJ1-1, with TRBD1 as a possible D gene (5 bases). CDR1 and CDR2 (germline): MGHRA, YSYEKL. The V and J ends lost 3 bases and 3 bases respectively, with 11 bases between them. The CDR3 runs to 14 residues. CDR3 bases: TGCGCCAGCAGCCACGGAGGGGTTGACACTGAAGCTTTCTTT. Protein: CASSHGGVDTEAFF.

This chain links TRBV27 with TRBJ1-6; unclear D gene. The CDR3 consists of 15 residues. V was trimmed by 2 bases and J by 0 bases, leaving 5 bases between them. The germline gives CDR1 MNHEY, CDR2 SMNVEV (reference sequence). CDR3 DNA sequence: TGTGCCAGCAGTTTAACGAGCTCCTATAATTCACCCCTCCACTTT. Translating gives CASSLTSSYNSPLHF.

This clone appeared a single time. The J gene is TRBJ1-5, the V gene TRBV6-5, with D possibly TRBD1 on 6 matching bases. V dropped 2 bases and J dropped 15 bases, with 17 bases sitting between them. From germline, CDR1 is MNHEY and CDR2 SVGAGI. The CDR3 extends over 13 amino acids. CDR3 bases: TGTGCCAGCAGTTACGACGGGGGGCGCGTCCGGCATTTT. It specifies CASSYDGGRVRHF.

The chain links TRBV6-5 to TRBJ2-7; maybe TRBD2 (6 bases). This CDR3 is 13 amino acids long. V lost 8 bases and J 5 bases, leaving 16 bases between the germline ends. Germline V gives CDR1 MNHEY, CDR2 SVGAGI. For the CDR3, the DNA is TGTGCCAGCCGGGAAGGGGAGGTTAACGAGCAGTACTTC. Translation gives CASREGEVNEQYF.